The source of this TCR beta chain is a study of CD8+CD57+ T cells in acquired aplastic anemia. Study details: Sorted CD4+ plus CD8+ cells gave DNA averaging approximately 3.2 ug.

As concerns this clonotype: What it binds is unknown.

Study results and limitations: Patients did not significantly differ from controls in CD8+ Simpson's diversity. Patients and controls shared some 30 CD8+ CDR3 sequences, highly expressed in patients.

TCR beta VDJ and CDR3 profiles were obtained from a genomic DNA template. TCRdb processed the reads anew with MiXCR; each CDR3 protein has one entry. Among roughly 200,000 distinct CDR3 sequences listed, about 59% were seen once. Germline-derived CDR1 and CDR2 are DFQATT and SNEGSKA (reference sequence). V trimming: 7 bases; J trimming: 6 bases; junction bases outside the gene matches: 8. The CDR3 contains 12 residues. Specimen: sorted CD4+, CD8+, or CD8+CD57+ T cells (not recorded which) from PBMCs. This sequence originates from a human donor in good health. The V call is TRBV20-1, the J call TRBJ2-5; 7 nucleotides line up with TRBD2. CDR3 region: CSGSGNLKTQYF. The CDR3 nucleotides are TGCAGTGGCAGCGGGAACCTTAAGACCCAGTACTTC.